Listed below are T cell receptor beta chains from one sample, sequenced in a study of blood T cells in healthy people across ages. TCRdb reanalysed the 5' RACE reads using MiXCR and keeps one entry per CDR3 protein. The data hold approximately 810,000 distinct CDR3 sequences, with roughly 34% observed a single time. What was sequenced was blood. The source is a young man in good health. The CDR3 runs from the conserved cysteine through the conserved F or W. D genes are given only for firm matches. Rows may omit the clone size; those that give it use once, few, many or a size class.

j_call v_call clone_size d_call cdr3_aa cdr3_nt
TRBJ1-2 TRBV29-1 once - CSVDPEEQTNYGYTF TGCAGCGTTGATCCGGAGGAACAGACTAACTATGGCTACACCTTC
TRBJ1-5 TRBV3-1 few TRBD1 CASSQLAGGTGGDQPQHF TGTGCCAGCAGCCAACTCGCGGGGGGGACAGGGGGCGATCAGCCCCAGCATTTT
TRBJ2-5 TRBV20-1 - - CSAADGVPNQETQYF TGCAGTGCTGCCGACGGAGTTCCCAACCAAGAGACCCAGTACTTC
TRBJ1-2 TRBV4-3 few - CASSQDADDRRYGYTF TGCGCCAGCAGCCAAGACGCGGACGACAGAAGATATGGCTACACCTTC
TRBJ2-7 TRBV6-5 - - CASSYRVDYERYF TGTGCCAGCAGTTACAGGGTGGACTACGAGCGGTACTTC
TRBJ2-7 TRBV28 - - CASRVGPSYEQYF TGTGCCAGCAGGGTCGGGCCCTCCTACGAGCAGTACTTC
TRBJ1-3 TRBV7-2 - TRBD1 CASSRQGDTIYF TGTGCCAGCAGCCGACAGGGTGACACCATATATTTT
TRBJ1-2 TRBV20-1 - - CSARGVDTSNYGYTF TGCAGTGCTAGGGGGGTGGACACATCAAACTATGGCTACACCTTC
TRBJ1-6 TRBV7-2 - TRBD1 CASSFRTGRDSPPHF TGTGCCAGCAGCTTCCGGACAGGGCGTGATTCACCCCCCCACTTT
TRBJ1-1 TRBV29-1 few - CSVEREADTEAFF TGCAGCGTTGAAAGGGAAGCTGACACTGAAGCTTTCTTT
TRBJ2-2 TRBV9 many - CASSVGNTGELFF TGTGCCAGCAGCGTAGGCAACACCGGGGAGCTGTTTTTT
TRBJ2-5 TRBV7-2 - TRBD2 CASSLEGLAGETQYF TGTGCCAGCAGCTTAGAGGGACTAGCGGGGGAGACCCAGTACTTC
TRBJ2-5 TRBV5-4 few TRBD2 CASSLARLAGTQYF TGTGCCAGCAGCTTGGCCCGACTAGCGGGGACCCAGTACTTC
TRBJ2-3 TRBV7-2 - TRBD2 CASSRTPSGGRTDTQYF TGTGCCAGCAGCCGCACTCCTAGCGGGGGACGCACAGATACGCAGTATTTT
TRBJ2-7 TRBV2 few - CASSPSYGYEQYF TGTGCCAGCAGCCCCTCGTACGGCTACGAGCAGTACTTC
TRBJ1-5 TRBV7-6 many - CASSLEAGTNQPQHF TGTGCCAGCAGCTTAGAGGCAGGTACCAATCAGCCCCAGCATTTT
TRBJ2-5 TRBV5-1 - - CASSLEVGEGVTQYF TGCGCCAGCAGCTTGGAGGTCGGCGAGGGGGTGACCCAGTACTTC